This T cell receptor (beta chain) comes out of a study of OX40 agonist ivuxolimab in advanced cancers. The wider study: At just under 85% male, the cohort had a mean age of roughly 60 years, ranging from about 20 to 79. The study reported partial responses in three patients: one hepatocellular carcinoma, two cutaneous melanoma.

Trimming removed 5 bases at V and 8 bases at J, with 16 bases between. Germline values: CDR1 MNHEY, CDR2 SVGAGI. This CDR3 spans 14 amino acids. Sequencing was performed with immunoSEQ multiplex PCR; in TCRdb, only in-frame clones are kept and a portion is missing. The data hold tens of thousands of clones, with about nine tenths observed a single time. The source is an adult with an advanced solid tumor such as melanoma, head and neck, liver or kidney cancer. The chain combines TRBV6-5 with TRBJ2-1; TRBD1 or TRBD2 may be the D gene (7 bases each). The starting material was CD4+ or CD8+ T cells sorted from blood, obtained in a trial of the OX40 agonist ivuxolimab. CDR3 sequence reads: CASSKVAGGDEQFF. The CDR3 bases are TGTGCCAGCAGTAAAGTGGCAGGGGGGGATGAGCAGTTCTTC.